The clone carrying this TCR beta chain was picked up a small number of times. As yet, its antigen is unknown. Unmatched junction bases numbered 7, after V lost 3 bases and J lost 7 bases. The CDR3 has 15 amino acids. Germline-derived CDR1 and CDR2 are SGHTA and FQGNSA. The sample originates from a study of cytomegalovirus exposure and HLA in healthy donors. Study observations and caveats: Across donors, presence/absence analyses took sequencing depth to be roughly uniform. A later look showed TCR association rates differing by HLA locus, highest for DRB1 and lowest for HLA-C. One variant, a missense change in DCLRE1C, was linked in a later analysis to TCR beta V- and J-gene trimming.

Use of 60 Vbeta and 13 Jbeta primers characterized the PCR. Sequencing used immunoSEQ multiplex PCR; TCRdb keeps in-frame clones, though not all of them. The repertoire holds 100,000 to 150,000 clones, with approximately 9% as singletons. Sequencing used PBMCs. The receptor's source is a woman aged 40 to 55 in good health and CMV-seropositive. The rearrangement joins TRBV7-2 to TRBJ1-4; 8 bases align to TRBD1. The CDR3 spells CASSLDWTGTEKLFF. CDR3 DNA sequence: TGTGCCAGCAGCTTGGATTGGACAGGGACTGAAAAACTGTTTTTT.